Each of the 11 T cell receptor beta chains below was sequenced from the same sample in a study of Tregs in tolerant kidney transplant recipients. Only in-frame clones appear in the TCRdb table, and some are missing; sequencing was by immunoSEQ multiplex PCR. The data hold 100,000 to 120,000 clones, with 90% observed a single time. Sequencing used CD4+ T cells from blood, obtained before the transplant. These receptors originate from a human donor who received a combined kidney and bone marrow transplant.

This clone turned up a few times. The chain couples TRBV6-5 to TRBJ1-2; no clear D gene. Germline CDR1 MNHEY, CDR2 SVGAGI. The germline V and J ends were trimmed by 5 bases and 8 bases, with 15 bases remaining between them. The CDR3 length is 13 residues. The CDR3 coding sequence is TGTGCCAGCAGTCCGCGACACCACGGAGGCTACACCTTC. The encoded protein is CASSPRHHGGYTF.

This chain joins TRBV7-6 and TRBJ2-5; 8 nucleotides match TRBD1. Trimming cost V 5 bases and J 5 bases; bases outside gene matches: 10. From germline, CDR1 is SGHVS and CDR2 FNYEAQ. The CDR3 covers 15 residues. CDR3 in amino acids: CASSPTRQGWETQYF. CDR3 in DNA: TGTGCCAGCAGCCCCACACGACAGGGGTGGGAGACCCAGTACTTC.

The V and J genes are TRBV18 and TRBJ2-1; 8 nucleotides agree with TRBD1. The trim removed 3 bases at V and 1 base at J, leaving 5 bases unmatched. CDR1 KGHSH and CDR2 LQKENI come from the germline V gene. The CDR3 length is 16 residues. The CDR3 DNA reads TGTGCCAGCTCACCCTGGACAGGGCGGTCCTACAATGAGCAGTTCTTC. It yields the protein CASSPWTGRSYNEQFF.

The chain combines TRBV6-5 with TRBJ2-3; 10 positions match TRBD2. The germline V gene has CDR1 MNHEY and CDR2 SVGAGI. This CDR3 has 16 amino acids. The J segment lost 2 bases and the V segment lost 4 bases, leaving 6 bases of the junction unmatched. The CDR3 DNA follows: TGTGCCAGCAGTTCCCTCACTAGCGGGGTCACAGATACGCAGTATTTT. Translation: CASSSLTSGVTDTQYF.

V and J are TRBV5-6 and TRBJ1-1; perhaps TRBD1 as D (5 bases). Trimming removed 4 bases from V and 4 bases from J, with 11 bases in between. Germline V gene lookup returns CDR1 SGHDT and CDR2 YYEEEE. CDR3 length: 13 residues. The CDR3 loop is CASSRSGGTEAFF. DNA of the CDR3: TGTGCCAGCAGCCGGTCCGGGGGCACTGAAGCTTTCTTT.

The genes are TRBV15 and TRBJ2-3; weak D call: TRBD2 (5 bases). Trimming took 3 bases from V and 5 from J, leaving 9 bases between them. CDR3 length: 13 amino acids. CDR1 and CDR2 (germline): LNHNV, YYDKDF (reference sequence). CDR3 residues: CATSSGVVDTQYF. The DNA for the CDR3 is TGTGCCACCAGCAGCGGGGTGGTAGATACGCAGTATTTT.

This clone was seen only once. The chain links TRBV9 to TRBJ1-1; 7 nucleotides match TRBD1. Germline V gene sequence: CDR1 SGDLS, CDR2 YYNGEE. Trimming removed 3 bases from V and 4 bases from J; junction bases left unmatched: 6. This CDR3 has 14 amino acids. The chain's CDR3 is CASSANQGGTEAFF. The CDR3 coding sequence is TGTGCCAGCAGCGCCAACCAGGGGGGCACTGAAGCTTTCTTT.

V usage is TRBV5-4 and J usage is TRBJ2-7; 11 nucleotides line up with TRBD2. Germline V gene sequence: CDR1 SGHNT, CDR2 YYREEE (reference sequence). J lost 0 bases, V lost 0 bases, and 2 bases had no gene match. This CDR3 is 16 amino acids long. The CDR3 sequence: CASSLGLAGSSYEQYF. CDR3 sequence (DNA): TGTGCCAGCAGCTTGGGACTAGCGGGGAGCTCCTACGAGCAGTACTTC.

The chain combines TRBV7-2 with TRBJ1-3, with TRBD1 matching over 7 bases. The CDR3 is made up of 17 amino acids. V was clipped by 5 bases and J by 0 bases; unmatched bases: 10. Germline-derived CDR1 and CDR2 are SGHTA and FQGNSA. The CDR3 coding sequence is TGTGCCAGCAGCCGAAAGGGGGGACAGCTCTCTGGAAACACCATATATTTT. Protein product: CASSRKGGQLSGNTIYF.

There are a few counts of this clone. In DNA, the CDR3 is TGTGCCAGCAGTTTTCAAACAGGGCATGGCTACACCTTC. It encodes CASSFQTGHGYTF. The chain is built from TRBV2 and TRBJ1-2, with D possibly TRBD1 on 6 matching bases. The CDR3 is made up of 13 amino acids. The germline V gene encodes CDR1 SNHLY and CDR2 FYNNEI. The germline V and J ends were trimmed by 5 bases and 6 bases, with 13 bases remaining between them.

The V and J genes are TRBV4-2 and TRBJ2-7, with 9 nucleotides matching TRBD1. Germline V gene sequence: CDR1 LGHNA, CDR2 YNFKEQ. The V gene end was trimmed by 4 bases and the J gene end by 3 bases; junction bases not matched to a gene: 10. The CDR3 consists of 16 residues. The CDR3 region has the DNA TGTGCCAGCAGCCGACCTACCGGGACAGGGAACTACGAGCAGTACTTC. Its translation: CASSRPTGTGNYEQYF.